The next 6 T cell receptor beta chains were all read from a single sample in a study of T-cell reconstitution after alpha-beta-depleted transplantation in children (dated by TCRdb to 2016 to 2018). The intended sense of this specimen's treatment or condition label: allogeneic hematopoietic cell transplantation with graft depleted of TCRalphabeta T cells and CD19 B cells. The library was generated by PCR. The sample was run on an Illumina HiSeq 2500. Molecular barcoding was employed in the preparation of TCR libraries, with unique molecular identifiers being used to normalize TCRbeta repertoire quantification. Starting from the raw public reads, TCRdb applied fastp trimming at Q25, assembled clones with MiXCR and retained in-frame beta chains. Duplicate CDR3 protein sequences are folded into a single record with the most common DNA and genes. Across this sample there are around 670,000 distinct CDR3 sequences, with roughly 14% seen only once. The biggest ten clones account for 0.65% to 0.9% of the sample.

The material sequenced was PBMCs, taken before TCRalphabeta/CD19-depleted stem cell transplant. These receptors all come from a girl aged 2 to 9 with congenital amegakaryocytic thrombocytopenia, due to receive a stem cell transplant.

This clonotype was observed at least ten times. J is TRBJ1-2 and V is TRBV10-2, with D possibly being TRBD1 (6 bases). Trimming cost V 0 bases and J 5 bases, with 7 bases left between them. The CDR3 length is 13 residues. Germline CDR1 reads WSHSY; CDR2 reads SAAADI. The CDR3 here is CASSESGGYGYTF. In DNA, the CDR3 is TGCGCCAGCAGTGAGTCAGGGGGGTATGGCTACACCTTC.

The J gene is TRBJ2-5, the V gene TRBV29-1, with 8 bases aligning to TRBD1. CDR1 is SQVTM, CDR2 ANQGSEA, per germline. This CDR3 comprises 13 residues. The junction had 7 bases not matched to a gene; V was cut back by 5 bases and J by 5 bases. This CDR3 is CSVRTGNTETQYF. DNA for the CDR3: TGCAGCGTTAGGACAGGGAATACGGAGACCCAGTACTTC.

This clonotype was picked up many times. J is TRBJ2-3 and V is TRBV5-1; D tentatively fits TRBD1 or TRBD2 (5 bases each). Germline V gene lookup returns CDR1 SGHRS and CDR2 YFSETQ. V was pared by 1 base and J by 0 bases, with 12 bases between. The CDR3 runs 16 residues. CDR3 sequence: CASSLSGTVSTDTQYF. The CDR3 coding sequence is TGCGCCAGCAGCTTGTCCGGGACGGTGAGCACAGATACGCAGTATTTT.

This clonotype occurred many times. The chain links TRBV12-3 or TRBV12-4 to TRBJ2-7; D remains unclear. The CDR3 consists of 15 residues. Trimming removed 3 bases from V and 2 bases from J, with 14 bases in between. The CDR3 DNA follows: TGTGCCAGCAGTTTCGGTAAGACAAGCCCCTACGAGCAGTACTTC. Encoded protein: CASSFGKTSPYEQYF.

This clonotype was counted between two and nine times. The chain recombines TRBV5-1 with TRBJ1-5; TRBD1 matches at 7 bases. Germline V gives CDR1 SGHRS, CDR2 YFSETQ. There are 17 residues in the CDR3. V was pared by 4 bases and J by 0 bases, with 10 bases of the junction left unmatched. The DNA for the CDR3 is TGCGCCAGCAGCCCGGGGCGTGCAGGGGGTAGCAATCAGCCCCAGCATTTT. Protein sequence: CASSPGRAGGSNQPQHF.

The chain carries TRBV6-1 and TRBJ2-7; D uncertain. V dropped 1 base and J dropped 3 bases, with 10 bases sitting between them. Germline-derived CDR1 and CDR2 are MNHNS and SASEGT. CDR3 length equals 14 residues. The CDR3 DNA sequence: TGTGCCAGCAGTGAAGAACAGACCTACTACGAGCAGTACTTC. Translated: CASSEEQTYYEQYF.